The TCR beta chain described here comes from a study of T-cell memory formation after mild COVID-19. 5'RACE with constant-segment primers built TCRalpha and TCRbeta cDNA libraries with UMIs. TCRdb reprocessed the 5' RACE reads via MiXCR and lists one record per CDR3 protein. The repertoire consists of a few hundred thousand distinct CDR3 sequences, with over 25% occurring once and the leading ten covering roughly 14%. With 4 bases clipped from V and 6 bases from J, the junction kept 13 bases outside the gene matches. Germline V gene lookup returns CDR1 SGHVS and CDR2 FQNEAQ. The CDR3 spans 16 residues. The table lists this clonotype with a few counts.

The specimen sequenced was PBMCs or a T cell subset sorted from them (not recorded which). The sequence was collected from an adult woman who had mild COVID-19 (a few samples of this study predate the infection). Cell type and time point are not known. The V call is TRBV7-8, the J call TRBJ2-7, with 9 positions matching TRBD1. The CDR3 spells CASSSVNRDRAREQYF. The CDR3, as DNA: TGTGCCAGCAGCTCTGTCAACCGGGACAGGGCCCGCGAGCAGTACTTC.